The source of this TCR beta chain is a study of blood T cell repertoires in COVID-19. Study summary: The study drew acute and convalescent COVID-19 samples from the United States, Italy and Spain. Nucleic acid was either cDNA or gDNA, and it came from T cells, B-cell-depleted T cells, or PBMCs.

Looked up from germline, CDR1 is MNHNY and CDR2 is SVGAGI (reference sequence). V was pared by 6 bases and J by 5 bases, with 14 bases between. The CDR3 is 14 residues long. Notes on this clone: The sample contains more than one DNA sequence encoding this CDR3.

Authors' data handling: The authors estimated nucleated cell counts from reference gene primer amplification. TCRdb's table, derived via immunoSEQ multiplex PCR, lists solely in-frame clones and lacks some. Clonal size and the V and J genes are those of that table, whereas D and trimming came from the DNA. The table shows around 65,000 clones, with roughly four fifths occurring only once. The genes are TRBV6-6 and TRBJ2-1; possibly TRBD2 for D (6 bases). Specimen: peripheral blood. The receptor was derived from a woman aged 50 to 60 with active or convalescent COVID-19. CDR3 residues: CASSSGTSNNEQFF. The CDR3 DNA is TGTGCCAGCAGCTCCGGGACTTCGAACAATGAGCAGTTCTTC.